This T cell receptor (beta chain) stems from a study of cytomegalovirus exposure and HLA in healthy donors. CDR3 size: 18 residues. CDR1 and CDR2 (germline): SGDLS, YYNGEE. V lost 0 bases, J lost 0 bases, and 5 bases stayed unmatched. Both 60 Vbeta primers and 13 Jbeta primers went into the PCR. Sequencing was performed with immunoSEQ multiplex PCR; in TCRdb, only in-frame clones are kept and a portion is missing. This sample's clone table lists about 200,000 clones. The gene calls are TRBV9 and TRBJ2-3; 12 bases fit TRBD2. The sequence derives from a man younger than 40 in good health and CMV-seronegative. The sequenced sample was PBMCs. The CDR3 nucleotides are TGTGCCAGCAGCGTAGTAGGGACTAGCGGGTTCAGCACAGATACGCAGTATTTT. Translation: CASSVVGTSGFSTDTQYF. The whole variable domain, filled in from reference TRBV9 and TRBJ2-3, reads DSGVTQTPKHLITATGQRVTLRCSPRSGDLSVYWYQQSLDQGLQFLIQYYNGEERAKGNILERFSAQQFPDLHSELNLSSLELGDSALYFCASSVVGTSGFSTDTQYFGPGTRLTVL.